The source of this T cell receptor (beta chain) is a study of blood T cell repertoires in COVID-19. Study-wide background: The United States, Italy and Spain supplied acute and convalescent COVID-19 samples. T cells, B-cell-depleted T cells, or PBMCs supplied cDNA or gDNA.

The CDR3 contains 14 residues. The germline V gene encodes CDR1 MDHEN and CDR2 SYDVKM. V dropped 6 bases and J dropped 5 bases, with 16 bases sitting between them. Per the original methods: It was from reference gene primer amplification that nucleated cell counts were estimated. Profiled with immunoSEQ multiplex PCR; TCRdb holds only in-frame clones, not every one. V and J calls and clone size come straight from that table; D and trimming were deduced from the DNA. The data show roughly 100,000 clones, with 70% to 90% seen just once and 3% to 3.5% held by the top ten. The chain has TRBV28 and TRBJ2-5, with D possibly matching TRBD1 (6 bases). The TCR comes from a man in his forties or fifties in a cohort sampled during active COVID-19. Material for sequencing was peripheral blood. As DNA, the CDR3 is TGTGCCAGCAGATACCACAGGGAGAGGGAGACCCAGTACTTC. It encodes CASRYHRERETQYF.